Here is one T cell receptor beta chain with its context. Its antigen is undetermined. Relapses following autologous stem cell transplantation were seen in all patients, with brentuximab vedotin exposure varying. Data came from immunoSEQ multiplex PCR; TCRdb stores just in-frame clones and leaves some out. Of 50,000 to 65,000 clones in the sample, 88% were seen once. This sample is drawn from a study of PD-1 blockade in classical Hodgkin lymphoma. Study conclusions and caveats: The diversity seen at baseline in complete responders resembled that of newly diagnosed patients.

The CDR3 extends over 14 amino acids. V was cut by 3 bases and J by 2 bases, with 9 bases left in between. Germline CDR1 MRHNA, CDR2 SNTAGT. The chain is built from TRBV6-4 and TRBJ2-3, with D uncertain. This clonotype was obtained from a human donor with classical Hodgkin lymphoma. The specimen was peripheral blood mononuclear cells (PBMCs), collected before the second cycle of nivolumab. For the CDR3, the DNA is TGTGCCAGCAGTGAACTACCCGTCACAGATACGCAGTATTTT. Its protein product is CASSELPVTDTQYF.